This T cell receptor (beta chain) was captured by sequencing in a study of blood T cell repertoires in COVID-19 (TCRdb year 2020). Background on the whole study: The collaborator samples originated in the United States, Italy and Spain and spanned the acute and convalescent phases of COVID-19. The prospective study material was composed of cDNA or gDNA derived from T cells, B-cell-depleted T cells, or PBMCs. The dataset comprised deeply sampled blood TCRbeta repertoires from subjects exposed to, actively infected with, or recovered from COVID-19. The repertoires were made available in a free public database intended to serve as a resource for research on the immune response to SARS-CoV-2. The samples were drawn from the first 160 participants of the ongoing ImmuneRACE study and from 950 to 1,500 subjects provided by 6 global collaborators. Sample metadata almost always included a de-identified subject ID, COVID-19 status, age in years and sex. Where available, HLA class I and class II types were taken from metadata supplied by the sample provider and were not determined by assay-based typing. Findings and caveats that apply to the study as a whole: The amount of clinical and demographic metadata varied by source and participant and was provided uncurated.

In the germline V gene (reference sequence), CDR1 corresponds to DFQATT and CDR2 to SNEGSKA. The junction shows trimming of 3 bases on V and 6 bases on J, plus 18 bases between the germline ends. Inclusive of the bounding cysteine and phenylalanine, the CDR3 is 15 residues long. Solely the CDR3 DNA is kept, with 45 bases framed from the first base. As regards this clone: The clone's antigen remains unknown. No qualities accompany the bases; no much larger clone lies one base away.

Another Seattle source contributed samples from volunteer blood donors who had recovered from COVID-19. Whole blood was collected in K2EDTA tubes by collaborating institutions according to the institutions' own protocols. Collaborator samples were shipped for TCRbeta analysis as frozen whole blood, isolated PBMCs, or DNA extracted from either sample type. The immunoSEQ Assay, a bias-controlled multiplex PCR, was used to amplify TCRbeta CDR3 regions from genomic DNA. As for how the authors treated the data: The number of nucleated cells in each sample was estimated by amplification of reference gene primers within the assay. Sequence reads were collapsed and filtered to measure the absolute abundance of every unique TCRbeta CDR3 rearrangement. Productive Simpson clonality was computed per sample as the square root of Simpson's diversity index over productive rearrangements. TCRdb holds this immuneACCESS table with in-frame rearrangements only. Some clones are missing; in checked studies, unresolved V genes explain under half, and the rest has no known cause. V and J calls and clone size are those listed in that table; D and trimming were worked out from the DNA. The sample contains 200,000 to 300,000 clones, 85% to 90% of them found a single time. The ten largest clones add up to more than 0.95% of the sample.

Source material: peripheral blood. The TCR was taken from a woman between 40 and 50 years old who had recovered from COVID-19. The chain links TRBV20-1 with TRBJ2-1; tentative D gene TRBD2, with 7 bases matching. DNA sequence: TGCAGTGCTAGTAGGGGGGCGGGAGCGACCAATGAGCAGTTCTTC. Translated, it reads CSASRGAGATNEQFF.